The present T cell receptor (beta chain) was sequenced within a study of T cell responses to AZD1222 COVID-19 vaccine (dated by TCRdb to about 2021). The study in broad terms: TCR sequencing was performed for fewer than 250 trial participants, of whom about 210 were given two doses of AZD1222 and 26 were given two doses of MenACWY control vaccine. Trial participants were enrolled into age subgroups of 18-55, 56-69 and 70-plus years, which contained approximately 150, 28 and 58 TCR-sequenced participants, respectively.

A word on this clone: The clone's antigen remains unknown. Nothing much larger sits one base from this clone, and base qualities are not available.

The CDR3 regions of human TCRbeta chains were subjected to immunosequencing. In the paper's pipeline: Repertoire TCRs were matched against a reference library of SARS-CoV-2-specific TCRs generated with the MIRA antigen-specificity platform. Breadth was defined as the fraction of unique TCRs that were SARS-CoV-2-associated. Depth was defined as the fraction of total T cells that were SARS-CoV-2-associated. Using the MIRA data, each spike-specific TCR was assigned both to the spike region to which the TCR was reactive and to a CD4 or CD8 class. Log10-transformed breadth and depth values were compared by one-way ANOVA with Sidak's multiple comparisons tests. Sourced from immuneACCESS, this table was stored by TCRdb with only in-frame sequences that have V and J called. A share of the clones is absent; for the studies checked, an unresolved V gene accounts for under half, and the remainder has no known explanation. The DNA gave D and trimming, while V, J and clone size come from that table. The table for this sample lists approximately 35,000 clones; 70% to 90% of them were counted only once. The ten largest clonotypes hold more than 9.5% of the sample.

Points the paper makes about the study in general: In the small 56-69-year group, the increase in depth fell short of significance, most likely because of low power. Vaccine-associated CD4 TCRs spanned the whole spike protein, with dominant responses in regions 160-218 and 743-854. A significant rise in spike-specific TCR breadth and depth was observed after two AZD1222 doses relative to day 0 and relative to MenACWY recipients. Because no day 14 peak-response samples were available, the repertoires could be characterized only after the peak T cell response. Conclusions about previously exposed vaccinees are limited, since just six or seven AZD1222 recipients were seropositive for SARS-CoV-2 at baseline. Most participants were white British and females outnumbered males, and the authors suggested that clonal diversity may have been underestimated. Epitopes outside the regions mutated in the B.1.351 and B.1.1.7 variants were reportedly recognized by nearly half of the unique spike-specific TCRs.

The intended sense of this specimen's time point label: about 28 days (+/-7) after the second vaccine dose. AZD1222 recipients with second doses at about 4 weeks or about 12 weeks were pooled, because spike-specific TCR depth and breadth did not differ between schedules. Vaccinee samples were obtained from the UK trials COV001 and COV002, which included a single-blind randomized controlled phase 2/3 trial of AZD1222 (ChAdOx1 nCoV-19) in healthy adults. For TCRbeta chain sequencing, PBMC samples from trial participants were taken at day 0 and at day 28 after the second dose. The origin of this receptor is an adult who received the AZD1222 COVID-19 vaccine. The starting material was peripheral blood, obtained 28 days after the second AZD1222 dose.

Here is the DNA: TGTGCCAGCAGCCGAGACAGGGGCTACGAGCAGTACTTC. This yields the protein CASSRDRGYEQYF. The chain couples TRBV3-1 (or the pseudogene TRBV3-2) to TRBJ2-7; 8 bases in the middle match TRBD1. Trimmed from V: 4 bases; trimmed from J: 3 bases; junction bases lacking a gene match: 2. CDR1 and CDR2 were assigned from the germline V gene (reference sequence) as LGHDT and YNNKEL. The CDR3 runs 13 amino acids, cysteine and phenylalanine included. CDR3 DNA only is kept here, 39 bases in frame from base 1.